The TCR beta chain under discussion was sequenced for a study of CD8+ T cells in alopecia areata. Study observations and caveats: Clonality in lesional scalp, especially alopecia totalis/universalis, exceeded that of normal scalp. The study found tofacitinib significantly decreased scalp clonality and expanded CD8+ clones among the top 100. Unlike in mice, where it was clearer, TCR sharing across patients was less clear, possibly HLA-related.

This CDR3 contains 15 residues. With 2 bases removed from V and 6 bases from J, the gap between germline ends came to 11 bases. Germline assignment: CDR1 SEHNR and CDR2 FQNEAQ (reference sequence). Stated treatment: oral pan-JAK inhibitor, 5-10 mg twice daily. This clone was seen more than once but under ten times. Its matching antigen is unknown. Extraction and reverse transcription of RNA yielded cDNA as the sequencing template. Measured with immunoSEQ multiplex PCR; TCRdb has only the in-frame clones, and not every one. There are about 200,000 clones in the sample; roughly 70% occur only once, and about 1.3% lies in the top ten.

The clonotype comes from a human donor with alopecia areata. The V call is TRBV7-9, the J call TRBJ2-6; D gene unclear. The starting material was CD4+ T cells sorted from blood, obtained at approximately week 49, from a patient treated with tofacitinib. CDR3 protein: CASSLSPSLANVLTF. The CDR3 DNA follows: TGTGCCAGCAGCTTATCCCCGAGTTTGGCCAACGTCCTGACTTTC.